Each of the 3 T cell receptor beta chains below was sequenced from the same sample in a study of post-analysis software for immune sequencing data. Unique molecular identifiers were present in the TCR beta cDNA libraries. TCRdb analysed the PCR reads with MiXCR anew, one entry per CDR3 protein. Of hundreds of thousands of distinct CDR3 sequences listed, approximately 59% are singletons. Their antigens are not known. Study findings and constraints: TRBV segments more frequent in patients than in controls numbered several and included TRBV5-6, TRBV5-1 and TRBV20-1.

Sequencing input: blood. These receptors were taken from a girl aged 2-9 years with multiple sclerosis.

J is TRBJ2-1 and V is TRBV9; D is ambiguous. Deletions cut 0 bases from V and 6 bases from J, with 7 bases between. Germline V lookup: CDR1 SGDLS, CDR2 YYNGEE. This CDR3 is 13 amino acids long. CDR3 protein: CASSVEGGNEQFF. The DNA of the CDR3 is TGTGCCAGCAGCGTAGAGGGTGGCAATGAGCAGTTCTTC.

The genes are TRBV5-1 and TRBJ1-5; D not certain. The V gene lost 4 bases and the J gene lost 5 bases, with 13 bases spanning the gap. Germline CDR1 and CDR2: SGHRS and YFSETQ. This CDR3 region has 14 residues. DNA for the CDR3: TGCGCCAGCAGCGCAGACGGCCGGGATCAGCCCCAGCATTTT. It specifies CASSADGRDQPQHF.

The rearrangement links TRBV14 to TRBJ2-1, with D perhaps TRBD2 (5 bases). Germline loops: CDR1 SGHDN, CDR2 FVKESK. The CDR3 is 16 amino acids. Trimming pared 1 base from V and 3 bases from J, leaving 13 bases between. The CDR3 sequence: CASSQGSEGIYNEQFF. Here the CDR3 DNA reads TGTGCCAGCAGCCAAGGATCCGAGGGAATCTACAATGAGCAGTTCTTC.